Reported below is one T cell receptor beta chain. The data originate from a study of blood T cell repertoires in COVID-19. Libraries were prepared by immunoSEQ multiplex PCR; TCRdb keeps only in-frame clonotypes and omits some of them. Of 200,000 to 250,000 clones in the sample, 80% to 85% were seen once. Germline CDR1 SGHRS, CDR2 YFSETQ. Trimming shortened V by 4 bases and J by 0 bases, and 13 bases separated the two germline ends. The CDR3 contains 15 residues. The sequencing input was peripheral blood. This TCR was recovered from a woman of 80 years or more with COVID-19, enrolled during active disease. The chain combines TRBV5-1 with TRBJ1-2; possible D gene TRBD1, 5 bases. The chain's CDR3 is CASSPDGAPNYGYTF. For the CDR3, the DNA is TGCGCCAGCAGCCCGGATGGGGCCCCTAACTATGGCTACACCTTC.